Shown below are 8 T cell receptor beta chains from a single sample sequenced in a study of cytomegalovirus exposure and HLA in healthy donors (TCRdb year 2017). The library came from the immunoSEQ multiplex PCR assay. For the multiplex PCR, a mixture combining 60 forward primers for TCR Vbeta segments and 13 reverse primers for TCR Jbeta segments was used. The clones in this table, taken by TCRdb from immuneACCESS, are in-frame only. Not every clone is retained; where verified, under half of the shortfall comes from an unresolved V gene, and the cause of the rest is unknown. For this sample there are fewer than 350,000 clones; 70% to 90% appear just once. The ten largest clones add up to approximately 2% of the sample. The specimen sequenced was PBMCs. The receptor set was obtained from a woman aged 18-29 years in good health and CMV-seronegative.

V and J are TRBV7-2 and TRBJ2-2, with 9 bases lining up with TRBD1. Germline-derived CDR1 and CDR2 are SGHTA and FQGNSA. The CDR3 extends over 17 amino acids. V gave up 8 bases and J gave up 5 bases; unmatched junction bases: 15. The CDR3 coding sequence is TGTGCCAGCCGACAATTCAACAGGGGGCTAGGTACCGGGGAGCTGTTTTTT. Protein: CASRQFNRGLGTGELFF. The full variable domain, with the rest looked up from reference TRBV7-2 and TRBJ2-2, is GAGVSQSPSNKVTEKGKDVELRCDPISGHTALYWYRQSLGQGLEFLIYFQGNSAPDKSGLPSDRFSAERTGGSVSTLTIQRTQQEDSAVYLCASRQFNRGLGTGELFFGEGSRLTVL.

The chain is built from TRBV5-1 and TRBJ1-6; 8 nucleotides agree with TRBD1. In germline, CDR1 is SGHRS, CDR2 YFSETQ. The CDR3 has 16 residues. With V trimmed by 2 bases and J by 10 bases, 11 bases remained unmatched. The chain's CDR3 is CASSFSAGQGSSPLHF. CDR3 nucleotide sequence: TGCGCCAGCAGCTTTTCCGCCGGACAGGGTAGCTCACCCCTCCACTTT.

The V gene is TRBV5-4, the J gene TRBJ2-3; D uncertain. The V end lost 4 bases, the J end lost 0 bases, and 12 bases lay between the germline ends. CDR1 is SGHNT and CDR2 is YYREEE in the germline V gene (reference sequence). The CDR3 consists of 15 residues. CDR3 nucleotide sequence: TGTGCCAGCAGCACTGAGGCCTCGAGCACAGATACGCAGTATTTT. It codes for CASSTEASSTDTQYF.

The chain links TRBV25-1 to TRBJ2-7, with D possibly being TRBD2 (5 bases). Trimming left V 3 bases short and J 3 bases short, with 24 bases between. Germline CDR1 is MGHDK and CDR2 is SYGVNS. This CDR3 has 18 residues. This CDR3 is CASSDEVIAMVSYYEQYF. As DNA, the CDR3 is TGTGCCAGCAGTGATGAAGTAATAGCGATGGTCTCTTACTACGAGCAGTACTTC.

A note on this clone: Other DNA sequences in this specimen translate into the identical CDR3. This chain joins TRBV5-1 and TRBJ2-3; 7 nucleotides align to TRBD2. This CDR3 comprises 13 residues. CDR1 and CDR2 from the germline V gene are SGHRS and YFSETQ. V dropped 4 bases and J dropped 3; count of bases not matched to a gene: 2. The CDR3 coding sequence is TGCGCCAGCAGCGGGGGGGGTACAGATACGCAGTATTTT. It yields the protein CASSGGGTDTQYF.

This chain links TRBV2 with TRBJ2-2, with 9 bases lining up with TRBD1. Per the germline V gene, CDR1 is SNHLY and CDR2 is FYNNEI. The CDR3 is made up of 15 amino acids. V was pared by 5 bases and J by 3 bases, with 4 bases of the junction left unmatched. The CDR3 loop reads CASSTDRGHTGELFF. CDR3 nucleotides: TGTGCCAGCAGTACGGACAGGGGACACACCGGGGAGCTGTTTTTT.

V and J are TRBV30 and TRBJ2-6, with D possibly matching TRBD1 (5 bases). The CDR3 is made up of 17 amino acids. The V and J ends lost 4 bases and 0 bases respectively, with 16 bases between them. CDR1 and CDR2 (germline): GTSNPN, SVGIG (reference sequence). This chain's CDR3 is CAWIRGPGSSGANVLTF. The CDR3 DNA follows: TGTGCCTGGATTAGGGGCCCCGGAAGCTCTGGGGCCAACGTCCTGACTTTC.

The chain combines TRBV9 with TRBJ1-2; 9 bases map to TRBD1. J was trimmed by 7 bases and V by 4 bases; bases with no gene match: 8. This CDR3 is built from 14 residues. Germline V gene sequence: CDR1 SGDLS, CDR2 YYNGEE. The CDR3 coding sequence is TGTGCCAGCAGCCCGCCCGGGACAGGGTTTGGCTACACCTTC. This codes for CASSPPGTGFGYTF.